The clone carrying this T cell receptor beta chain was seen a few times. What it recognizes is unknown. This sample stems from a study of T-cell memory formation after mild COVID-19. On the study more broadly: The two donors had largely donor-specific TCR clusters.

Trimming removed 3 bases at V and 4 bases at J, with 12 bases between. Germline V lookup: CDR1 LNHDA, CDR2 SQIVND (reference sequence). The CDR3 consists of 14 residues. Study-level points and caveats: Contracting clones from day 15 to 85 showed balanced CD4/CD8; later expanders favored CD4+. Mainly CM and EM harbored the contracting CD4+ clones; mainly EMRA harbored the CD8+ ones.

After 5'RACE with constant-segment primers, TCR alpha and TCR beta cDNA libraries carrying sample barcodes and UMIs were obtained. Using its own MiXCR run on the 5' RACE reads, TCRdb lists one record per CDR3 protein. The sample comprises about 340,000 distinct CDR3 sequences, about 16% of which are singletons, and approximately 20% rests with the top ten. The clonotype originates from a man between 18 and 29 years old who had mild COVID-19 (a few samples of this study predate the infection). Cell type and time point are not known. This chain connects TRBV19 to TRBJ2-5, with unresolved D. Material for sequencing was PBMCs or a T cell subset sorted from them (not recorded which). CDR3 amino acids: CASSIATSSETQYF. In DNA, the CDR3 is TGTGCCAGTAGTATCGCGACCTCTTCAGAGACCCAGTACTTC.